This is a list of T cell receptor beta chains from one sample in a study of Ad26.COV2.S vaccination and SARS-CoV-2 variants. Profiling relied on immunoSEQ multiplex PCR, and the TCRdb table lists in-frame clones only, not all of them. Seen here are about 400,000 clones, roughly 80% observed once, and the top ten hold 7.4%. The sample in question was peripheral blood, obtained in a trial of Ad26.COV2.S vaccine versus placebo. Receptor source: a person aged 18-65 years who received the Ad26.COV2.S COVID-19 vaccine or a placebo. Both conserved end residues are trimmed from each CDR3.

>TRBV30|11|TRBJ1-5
AWSLDGNQPQH
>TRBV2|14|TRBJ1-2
ASSPLRGEDDYGYT
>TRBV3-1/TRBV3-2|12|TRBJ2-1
ASSQVRGINEQF
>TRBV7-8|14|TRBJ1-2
ASSFEEDGGYYGYT
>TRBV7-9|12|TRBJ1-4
ASSYQATNEKLF
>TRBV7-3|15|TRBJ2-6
ASSWNPGGTGANVLT
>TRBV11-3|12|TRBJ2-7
ASSRSTGWGEQY
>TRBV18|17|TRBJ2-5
ASSPLDTVLASFEKTQY
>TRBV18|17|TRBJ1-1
ASSPNLKRLGFENTEAF
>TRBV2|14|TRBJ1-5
ASRVTGGISNQPQH
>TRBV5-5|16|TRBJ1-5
ASSYHSINKNSNQPQH
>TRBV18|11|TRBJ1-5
ASSTISNQPQH
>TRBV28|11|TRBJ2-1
ASKVGAINEQF
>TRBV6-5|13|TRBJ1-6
ASSRIYRGESPLH
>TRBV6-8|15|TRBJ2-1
ASSYQQAEMADNEQF
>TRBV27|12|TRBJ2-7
ASSLLGTAYEQY
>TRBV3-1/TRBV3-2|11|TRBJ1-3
ASRPGSGNTIY
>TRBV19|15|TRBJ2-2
ASFSPPGRANTGELF
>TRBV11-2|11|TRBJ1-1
ASSSNLNTEAF
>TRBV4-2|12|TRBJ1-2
ASSRGGEGYGYT
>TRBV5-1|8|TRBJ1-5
ARCDQPQH
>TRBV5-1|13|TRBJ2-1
ASSLGVGTYNEQF
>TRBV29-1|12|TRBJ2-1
SVDLARGRNEQF
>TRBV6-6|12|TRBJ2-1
ASTDRGSYNEQF
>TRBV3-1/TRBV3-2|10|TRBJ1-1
ASSQDGTEAF
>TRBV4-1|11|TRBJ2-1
ASSQEAGGEQF
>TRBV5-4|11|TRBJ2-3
ASTGAPTDTQY
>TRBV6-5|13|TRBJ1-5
ASSPRTVSNQPQH
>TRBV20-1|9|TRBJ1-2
SATDSYGYT
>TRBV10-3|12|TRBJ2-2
AISDAGSTGELF
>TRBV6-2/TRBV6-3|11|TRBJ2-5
ASSSTGGQTQY
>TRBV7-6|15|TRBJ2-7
ASSPTLAGGPLYEQY
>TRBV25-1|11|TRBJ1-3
ASSDDRGNTIY
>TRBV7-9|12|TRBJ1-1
ASSSYRGRFEAF
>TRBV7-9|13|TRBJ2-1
ASSLSGTTHNEQF
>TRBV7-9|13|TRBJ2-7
ASSTKGGGSYEQY
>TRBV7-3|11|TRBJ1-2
ASSSQGAGGYT
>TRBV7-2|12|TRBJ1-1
ASSLDGGWPEAF
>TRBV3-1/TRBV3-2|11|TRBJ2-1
ASSQEGRDEQF
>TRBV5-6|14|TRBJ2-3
ASTQELQRARDTQY
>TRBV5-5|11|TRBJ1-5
ASSITGNQPQH
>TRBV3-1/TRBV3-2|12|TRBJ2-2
ASSSDYYTGELF
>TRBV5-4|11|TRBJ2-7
ASSSDSRYEQY
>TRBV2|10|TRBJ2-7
ASGGLPYEQY
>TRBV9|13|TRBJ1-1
ASSDPGQGGTEAF
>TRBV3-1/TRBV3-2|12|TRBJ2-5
ASSLTGYQETQY